The present TCR beta chain was sequenced within a study of CD8 T cells in Susac syndrome. Across the study: Patients with Susac syndrome were therapy-naive, on corticosteroids, or on intravenous immunoglobulin alone at blood draw.

Trimming removed 5 bases from V and 10 bases from J, with 9 bases in between. The CDR3 contains 11 residues. Germline loops: CDR1 MDHEN, CDR2 SYDVKM. Random hexamers served to reverse transcribe roughly 0.45 to 1 ug RNA. An immunoSEQ multiplex PCR generated amplified TCR beta CDR3 products spanning 54 Vbeta and 13 Jbeta. TCRdb re-called the immunoSEQ multiplex PCR reads with MiXCR, one entry per CDR3 protein. The sample holds around 200,000 distinct CDR3 sequences, roughly 94% seen once. Study outcomes and limitations: In its TCR sequencing and HLA analysis, the study acknowledged that the number of individuals was relatively small.

Concerning this clonotype itself: What it binds is unknown.

This chain links TRBV28 with TRBJ2-1, with a weak D call TRBD1 (5 bases). The sequence was collected from a human donor with Susac syndrome. The sequencing input was CD4+ T cells from PBMCs. The chain's CDR3 is CASSLNREQFF. The CDR3 DNA reads TGTGCCAGCAGTCTGAACAGGGAGCAGTTCTTC. Based on the CDR3 plus reference TRBV28 and TRBJ2-1, the full variable domain is DVKVTQSSRYLVKRTGEKVFLECVQDMDHENMFWYRQDPGLGLRLIYFSYDVKMKEKGDIPEGYSVSREKKERFSLILESASTNQTSMYLCASSLNREQFFGPGTRLTVL.